This T cell receptor (beta chain) was sequenced during a study of blood T cell repertoires in COVID-19. Across the study: T cells, B-cell-depleted T cells, or PBMCs provided the cDNA or gDNA that served as material.

Everyone who took part was 18 to 89 years old, and they came from 20 to 25 US areas. Clinical histories supplied by participants themselves formed the basis of cohort assignment. Under the authors' procedure: Reference gene primer amplification yielded estimated nucleated cell counts. Clones were sequenced by immunoSEQ multiplex PCR, and TCRdb holds only the in-frame ones, with some missing. The V and J calls and clone size were taken over from that table, and D and trimming were inferred from the DNA. The table lists about 230,000 clones, under 85% of them singletons, with less than 2% in the top ten. CDR3 length: 17 amino acids. Germline V gene sequence: CDR1 MNHEY, CDR2 SVGEGT. J was trimmed by 1 base and V by 4 bases; bases with no gene match: 7.

The sequenced material came from PBMCs or T cells enriched from blood (not recorded which). V and J are TRBV6-2 or TRBV6-3 and TRBJ2-3; TRBD2 aligns across 11 bases. The source is a man aged 55 to 70 who had recovered from COVID-19. The CDR3: CASSSPGLAARTDTQYF. CDR3 coding DNA: TGTGCCAGCAGTTCGCCGGGACTAGCGGCTCGCACAGATACGCAGTATTTT.